This T cell receptor beta chain was sequenced during a study of T cells after yellow fever vaccination. The CDR3 is 15 residues long. From germline, CDR1 is KGHSH and CDR2 LQKENI. Trimming took 3 bases from V and 4 from J; bases not matched to a gene: 3. This clonotype has a count of ten or more. TCRdb independently ran MiXCR on the 5' RACE reads; one entry per CDR3 protein. The table includes hundreds of thousands of distinct CDR3 sequences, about 12% detected once. The sequence was collected from a man aged 18 to 30 who received the YFV17D yellow fever vaccine. The rearrangement links TRBV18 to TRBJ2-1, with 10 bases lining up with TRBD1. The specimen was CD4+ T cells sorted from PBMCs, collected 15 days after the yellow fever booster vaccination. The CDR3 DNA reads TGTGCCAGCTCACCCCCGGGACAGGGGTACAATGAGCAGTTCTTC. This codes for CASSPPGQGYNEQFF.